Shown below are 30 T cell receptor beta chains from a single sample sequenced in a study of T cell responses to AZD1222 COVID-19 vaccine. The method was immunoSEQ multiplex PCR; TCRdb's version includes in-frame clones alone and lacks a portion of them. This table has some 150,000 clones, approximately 93% appearing once. The sequencing here drew on peripheral blood, taken on day 0 of AZD1222 vaccination. The receptors were sampled from an adult in good health.

J is TRBJ2-3 and V is TRBV30, with D possibly matching TRBD2 (6 bases). In germline, CDR1 is GTSNPN, CDR2 SVGIG (reference sequence). Trimming cost V 4 bases and J 3 bases, with 11 bases left between them. The CDR3 runs 13 residues. The CDR3 DNA reads TGTGCCTGGACAGGGAGGAGGACAGATACGCAGTATTTT. This codes for CAWTGRRTDTQYF.

In DNA, the CDR3 is TGTGCCAGCAGCGTCGGGACAACGACCTACAATGAGCAGTTCTTC. Protein: CASSVGTTTYNEQFF. The rearrangement links TRBV9 to TRBJ2-1; weak D call: TRBD1 (6 bases). The V end lost 2 bases, the J end lost 2 bases, and 11 bases lay between the germline ends. Looked up from germline, CDR1 is SGDLS and CDR2 is YYNGEE. This CDR3 has 15 residues.

The chain carries TRBV28 and TRBJ1-5; no reliable D call. There are 14 residues in the CDR3. Germline CDR1 MDHEN, CDR2 SYDVKM. Trimming removed 7 bases at V and 1 base at J, with 11 bases between. The DNA for the CDR3 is TGTGCCAGCAACACAAGAAAGAGCAATCAGCCCCAGCATTTT. Its translation is CASNTRKSNQPQHF.

V is TRBV5-1 and J is TRBJ2-2; D is unclear. Per germline, CDR1 SGHRS and CDR2 YFSETQ. Trimming took 6 bases from V and 2 from J, leaving 14 bases between them. The CDR3 sequence is 15 residues long. The CDR3 DNA follows: TGCGCCAGCACCAGATTTGAGACAAACACCGGGGAGCTGTTTTTT. Protein sequence: CASTRFETNTGELFF.

The chain has TRBV27 and TRBJ2-2; D unresolved. There are 14 residues in the CDR3. V was trimmed by 5 bases and J by 1 base, leaving 8 bases between them. From germline, CDR1 is MNHEY and CDR2 SMNVEV (reference sequence). This CDR3 is CASSPGRNTGELFF. CDR3 DNA: TGTGCCAGCAGTCCCGGACGGAACACCGGGGAGCTGTTTTTT.

This sequence joins TRBV18 and TRBJ1-5; D not certain. Trimming stripped 0 bases from V and 4 bases from J, with 7 bases between. In germline, CDR1 is KGHSH, CDR2 LQKENI. The CDR3 runs 14 residues. The CDR3, as DNA: TGTGCCAGCTCACCACCTGGAGTAAATCAGCCCCAGCATTTT. Translation: CASSPPGVNQPQHF. Together with reference TRBV18 and TRBJ1-5, the CDR3 gives the full variable domain: NAGVMQNPRHLVRRRGQEARLRCSPMKGHSHVYWYRQLPEEGLKFMVYLQKENIIDESGMPKERFSAEFPKEGPSILRIQQVVRGDSAAYFCASSPPGVNQPQHFGDGTRLSIL.

The chain employs TRBV28 and TRBJ2-7, with TRBD2 matching 12 bases. Germline CDR1 is MDHEN and CDR2 is SYDVKM. The CDR3 is 15 residues long. V lost 5 bases and J lost 3; bases outside the gene matches: 5. CDR3 coding DNA: TGTGCCAGCAGTGGGTCGACTAGCGGGGGCTACGAGCAGTACTTC. This codes for CASSGSTSGGYEQYF.

The chain uses TRBV30 and TRBJ2-3; 7 positions match TRBD1. In germline, CDR1 is GTSNPN, CDR2 SVGIG (reference sequence). The V gene end was trimmed by 1 base and the J gene end by 2 bases; junction bases not matched to a gene: 9. The CDR3 length is 16 residues. DNA of the CDR3: TGTGCCTGGAGTGGGGGCAGGGGGATTGCCACAGATACGCAGTATTTT. This gives the protein CAWSGGRGIATDTQYF.

The V call is TRBV4-2, the J call TRBJ1-2; D is uncertain. CDR1 and CDR2 from the germline V gene are LGHNA and YNFKEQ. V was trimmed by 0 bases and J by 4 bases, leaving 21 bases between them. The CDR3 contains 18 residues. The CDR3 nucleotides read TGTGCCAGCAGCCAAGACAGTGGGAGACGGATTTCACCCTATGGCTACACCTTC. This gives the protein CASSQDSGRRISPYGYTF.

This sequence joins TRBV19 and TRBJ1-2, with D possibly being TRBD1 (5 bases). V was clipped by 5 bases and J by 1 base, with 14 bases between them. This CDR3 is 15 amino acids long. The germline V gene encodes CDR1 LNHDA and CDR2 SQIVND (reference sequence). CDR3 amino acids: CASSLFDSDNYGYTF. In DNA, the CDR3 is TGTGCCAGTAGTCTTTTTGACAGTGATAACTATGGCTACACCTTC.

This clone occurred once. This chain links TRBV7-9 with TRBJ2-1; TRBD1 is a possible D gene (6 bases). The CDR3 is made up of 13 amino acids. The germline gives CDR1 SEHNR, CDR2 FQNEAQ (reference sequence). V was pared by 8 bases and J by 3 bases, with 11 bases between. The CDR3 loop is CASRGQSYNEQFF. CDR3 DNA sequence: TGTGCCAGCCGGGGACAAAGCTACAATGAGCAGTTCTTC. Complete variable domain (other parts from reference TRBV7-9 and TRBJ2-1): DTGVSQNPRHKITKRGQNVTFRCDPISEHNRLYWYRQTLGQGPEFLTYFQNEAQLEKSRLLSDRFSAERPKGSFSTLEIQRTEQGDSAMYLCASRGQSYNEQFFGPGTRLTVL.

This chain links TRBV7-9 with TRBJ2-1; tentatively, D is TRBD1 or TRBD2 (5 bases each). This CDR3 contains 15 residues. Germline V lookup: CDR1 SEHNR, CDR2 FQNEAQ (reference sequence). V was shortened by 3 bases and J by 0 bases, with 9 bases between the two germline ends. CDR3 loop: CASSFPGASYNEQFF. The CDR3 DNA reads as TGTGCCAGCAGCTTTCCCGGGGCCTCCTACAATGAGCAGTTCTTC.

The chain carries TRBV30 and TRBJ2-5; 8 nucleotides match TRBD2. The CDR3 spans 13 residues. Looked up from germline, CDR1 is GTSNPN and CDR2 is SVGIG (reference sequence). J was trimmed by 13 bases and V by 0 bases; bases with no gene match: 10. CDR3: CAWSVTGLGVSYF. For the CDR3, the DNA is TGTGCCTGGAGTGTAACGGGACTAGGGGTCTCGTACTTC.

The gene calls are TRBV19 and TRBJ1-5; D remains unclear. The germline gives CDR1 LNHDA, CDR2 SQIVND (reference sequence). Trimming left V 6 bases short and J 3 bases short, with 12 bases between. The CDR3 contains 14 residues. For the CDR3, the DNA is TGTGCCAGTAGCCCAGGACGGATCAATCAGCCCCAGCATTTT. Translated: CASSPGRINQPQHF.

The J gene is TRBJ1-2, the V gene TRBV6-5, with D uncertain. Germline V gene lookup returns CDR1 MNHEY and CDR2 SVGAGI. The CDR3 length is 13 residues. V lost 8 bases to trimming and J lost 5 bases, with 15 bases between them. For the CDR3, the DNA is TGTGCCAGCCACCCCGGGCCCCATTATGGCTACACCTTC. This encodes CASHPGPHYGYTF.

This sequence joins TRBV18 and TRBJ1-2, with TRBD1 identical over 8 bases. The CDR3 spans 18 residues. Germline V gene sequence: CDR1 KGHSH, CDR2 LQKENI. V dropped 0 bases and J dropped 0; count of bases not matched to a gene: 9. The CDR3 loop reads CASSPPYRGNFANYGYTF. For the CDR3, the DNA is TGTGCCAGCTCACCACCATACAGGGGGAATTTTGCTAACTATGGCTACACCTTC.

The chain has TRBV28 and TRBJ1-3; no reliable D call. Deletions cut 5 bases from V and 4 bases from J, with 12 bases between. The CDR3 runs 14 residues. Per germline, CDR1 MDHEN and CDR2 SYDVKM. The CDR3, as DNA: TGTGCCAGCAGTCCAGCTCCCTCGGGAAACACCATATATTTT. This codes for CASSPAPSGNTIYF.

V and J are TRBV5-1 and TRBJ2-1; 8 positions agree with TRBD2. Germline CDR1 and CDR2: SGHRS and YFSETQ. There are 14 residues in the CDR3. Trimming took 4 bases from V and 4 from J; bases not matched to a gene: 4. CDR3 residues: CASSRGGEYNEQFF. For the CDR3, the DNA is TGCGCCAGCAGCCGGGGGGGCGAATACAATGAGCAGTTCTTC.

This rearrangement joins TRBV7-8 to TRBJ2-7, with 11 bases aligning to TRBD1. The CDR3 has 16 residues. Unmatched junction bases numbered 10, after V lost 5 bases and J lost 4 bases. CDR1 and CDR2 (germline): SGHVS, FQNEAQ. CDR3 nucleotides: TGTGCCAGCAGCCCCTATCGGGACAGGGGGTCTTACGAGCAGTACTTC. Translated: CASSPYRDRGSYEQYF.

As for this clone: This same CDR3 is encoded by further DNA sequences in the sample. V and J are TRBV6-2 or TRBV6-3 and TRBJ1-5; D unclear. V gave up 5 bases and J gave up 0 bases, with 5 bases separating them. This CDR3 region has 13 residues. The germline V gene has CDR1 MNHEY and CDR2 SVGEGT. The CDR3 is CASSRDSNQPQHF. The CDR3, as DNA: TGTGCCAGCAGTAGAGATAGCAATCAGCCCCAGCATTTT.

As regards this clone: At the DNA level, this CDR3 is encoded by other sequences in the same sample as well. The V and J genes are TRBV20-1 and TRBJ1-3; D gene unclear. Trimming cost V 3 bases and J 1 base, with 1 base left between them. The CDR3 length is 11 residues. CDR1 is DFQATT, CDR2 SNEGSKA, per germline (reference sequence). The DNA for the CDR3 is TGCAGTGCTAGTTCTGGAAACACCATATATTTT. Protein product: CSASSGNTIYF.

Comments on this clone: One end of the junction fails to match germline, which may point to a read error. The rearrangement links TRBV6-6 to TRBJ1-5; D perhaps matches TRBD1 (5 bases). The germline gives CDR1 MNHNY, CDR2 SVGAGI (reference sequence). CDR3 length equals 14 residues. The CDR3 protein is CASSHSTDYQPQHF. CDR3 DNA sequence: TGTGCCAGCAGTCACTCGACAGATTATCAGCCCCAGCATTTT.

This chain uses TRBV29-1 with TRBJ2-2, with a weak D call TRBD1 (6 bases). Deletions cut 4 bases from V and 2 bases from J, with 11 bases between. The CDR3 contains 14 residues. Germline assignment: CDR1 SQVTM and CDR2 ANQGSEA. CDR3: CSVARTVNTGELFF. The CDR3 bases are TGCAGCGTTGCCCGGACAGTTAACACCGGGGAGCTGTTTTTT.

The rearrangement joins TRBV4-1 to TRBJ2-1, with TRBD1 matching over 9 bases. The germline gives CDR1 MGHRA, CDR2 YSYEKL. This CDR3 has 17 residues. With 2 bases clipped from V and 7 bases from J, the junction kept 12 bases outside the gene matches. In DNA, the CDR3 is TGCGCCAGCAGCCAACAGCCCGGGACAGGGATTGGTAATGAGCAGTTCTTC. Its protein product is CASSQQPGTGIGNEQFF.

The gene calls are TRBV7-9 and TRBJ2-1; 9 bases fit TRBD2. The ends lost 1 base at V and 7 bases at J; junction bases unmatched: 8. The CDR3 has 16 amino acids. Per germline, CDR1 SEHNR and CDR2 FQNEAQ (reference sequence). As DNA, the CDR3 is TGTGCCAGCAGCTTAGGGTCTAGCGGGAACGGGAATGAGCAGTTCTTC. This translates into CASSLGSSGNGNEQFF.

The chain carries TRBV11-2 and TRBJ2-1, with 13 bases aligning to TRBD2. CDR1 SGHAT and CDR2 FQNNGV come from the germline V gene. With V trimmed by 6 bases and J by 6 bases, 5 bases remained unmatched. There are 15 residues in the CDR3. Here the CDR3 DNA reads TGTGCCAGCAGATCACTAGCGGGAGGGGTCAATGAGCAGTTCTTC. Translation: CASRSLAGGVNEQFF.

The chain uses TRBV30 and TRBJ1-1; possibly TRBD1 for D (6 bases). Per germline, CDR1 GTSNPN and CDR2 SVGIG (reference sequence). The CDR3 spans 12 residues. V lost 1 base to trimming and J lost 4 bases, with 7 bases between them. CDR3: CAWSGQVTEAFF. The CDR3 nucleotides read TGTGCCTGGAGTGGACAGGTCACTGAAGCTTTCTTT.

This sequence joins TRBV28 and TRBJ1-1, with D maybe TRBD1 (6 bases). CDR1 and CDR2 (germline): MDHEN, SYDVKM. Between the trimmed V and J ends, which lost 4 bases and 0 bases, there was a span of 9 bases. The CDR3 is made up of 14 amino acids. CDR3 sequence reads: CASSSGTLNTEAFF. For the CDR3, the DNA is TGTGCCAGCAGTTCCGGGACACTGAACACTGAAGCTTTCTTT.

The chain combines TRBV15 with TRBJ1-1; 9 bases fit TRBD1. The CDR3 is 15 amino acids. Germline V gene lookup returns CDR1 LNHNV and CDR2 YYDKDF (reference sequence). J lost 4 bases, V lost 1 base, and 4 bases had no gene match. CDR3 in DNA: TGTGCCACCAGCAGAGCCCGGGACAGGGTCACTGAAGCTTTCTTT. It is translated as CATSRARDRVTEAFF.

This rearrangement joins TRBV6-5 to TRBJ1-2; D remains ambiguous. The CDR3 runs to 14 residues. Per germline, CDR1 MNHEY and CDR2 SVGAGI. Trimming took 5 bases from V and 4 from J, leaving 14 bases between them. The CDR3 is CASSPSRTFYGYTF. Written as DNA, the CDR3 is TGTGCCAGCAGTCCGAGCCGGACTTTCTATGGCTACACCTTC.